The T cell receptor beta chain described here comes from a study of blood T cell repertoires in COVID-19. Only in-frame clones appear in the TCRdb table, and some are missing; sequencing was by immunoSEQ multiplex PCR. The sample yields about 78,000 clones, almost 90% seen once. Sequences were obtained from peripheral blood. The TCR was taken from a woman of 80 years or more with active or convalescent COVID-19.

CDR3: CASSLGQGADEQFF. The CDR3 region has the DNA TGCGCCAGCAGCTTAGGGCAGGGGGCTGATGAGCAGTTCTTC. The V gene is TRBV4-3, the J gene TRBJ2-1; 8 positions agree with TRBD1. CDR1 and CDR2 from the germline V gene are LGHNA and YSLEER. V was clipped by 5 bases and J by 8 bases; unmatched bases: 8. The length of the CDR3 is 14 residues.